Below, 6 T cell receptor beta chains from the same sample are listed, as sequenced in a study of T cell clonality in common variable immunodeficiency. Measured with immunoSEQ multiplex PCR; TCRdb has only the in-frame clones, and not every one. This sample comprises around 55,000 clones, none seen once only. The specimen was peripheral blood mononuclear cells. All receptors come from a person aged 18 to 75 in good health.

The table lists this clone with many counts. The read halts 3 residues ahead of the CDR3 end, with the missing end drawn from the germline J gene. This chain links TRBV6-2 or TRBV6-3 with TRBJ2-7; D unclear. Germline lookup yields CDR1 MNHEY and CDR2 SVGEGT. The CDR3 is 12 residues long. V lost 2 bases and J 2 bases, leaving 4 bases between the germline ends. The CDR3 region is CASSYRAYEQYF. The sequenced CDR3 bases are TGTGCCAGCAGTTACCGGGCCTACGAG.

This clone was counted a few times. The read is 3 residues too short to cover the CDR3 end, so that end is filled in from the germline J gene. The chain carries TRBV10-2 and TRBJ2-7; a possible D gene is TRBD2 (5 bases). With 1 base removed from V and 4 bases from J, the gap between germline ends came to 20 bases. This CDR3 is built from 17 residues. Germline loops: CDR1 WSHSY, CDR2 SAAADI. The DNA read from the CDR3 is TGCGCCAGCAGTGAGTTTTGGGATAGCGCGAATCTATACGAG. Translated, it gives CASSEFWDSANLYE. The entire CDR3 is CASSEFWDSANLYEQYF.

This clone has at least ten counts. The read gets to within 3 residues of the CDR3 end, and the germline J gene fills in the rest. This sequence joins TRBV6-2 or TRBV6-3 and TRBJ2-6; 10 nucleotides align to TRBD1. Unmatched junction bases numbered 3, after V lost 2 bases and J lost 2 bases. Germline CDR1 reads MNHEY; CDR2 reads SVGEGT. This CDR3 is built from 17 residues. CDR3 protein: CASSYGGTGAGANVLTF. The covered CDR3 bases are TGTGCCAGCAGTTACGGCGGGACAGGGGCTGGGGCCAACGTC.

This clone was recorded at least ten times. The observed sequence ends 3 residues before the CDR3 terminus, with the missing tail filled in from the germline J gene. The chain recombines TRBV19 with TRBJ2-1, with TRBD2 identical over 9 bases. Germline-derived CDR1 and CDR2 are LNHDA and SQIVND (reference sequence). This CDR3 spans 16 amino acids. J gave up 5 bases and V 7 bases, and 12 bases lay outside the gene matches. The covered CDR3 bases are TGTGCCAGTACCCAGGTTGGACTAGCGACTGACAATGAG. The encoded protein is CASTQVGLATDNE. The CDR3 as a whole reads CASTQVGLATDNEQFF.

This clone was seen repeatedly, ten times or more. Read sequence stops 3 residues before the CDR3 end, and the germline J gene provides the missing end. The rearrangement joins TRBV19 to TRBJ2-7; D is unresolved. The CDR3 length is 14 residues. V gave up 3 bases and J gave up 0 bases, with 9 bases separating them. Germline V gives CDR1 LNHDA, CDR2 SQIVND (reference sequence). The CDR3 loop reads CASSIEVSSYEQYF. Partial CDR3 DNA: TGTGCCAGTAGTATTGAGGTGAGCTCCTACGAG.

A few counts support this clone. The read is 3 residues too short to cover the CDR3 end, so that end is filled in from the germline J gene. V and J are TRBV19 and TRBJ2-3; 7 bases align to TRBD1. CDR1 is LNHDA and CDR2 is SQIVND in the germline V gene (reference sequence). The CDR3 is 15 residues long. CDR3 bases read: TGTGCCAGTAGCTCTAGCCGGGACAGCGGTGTGCCG. This encodes CASSSSRDSGVP. In full, the CDR3 reads CASSSSRDSGVPQYF.